The rows below give T cell receptor beta chains drawn from one sample of a study of early stage breast cancer tumors. The protocol was immunoSEQ multiplex PCR, while the TCRdb copy is restricted to in-frame clones and leaves out a portion. The data show some 47,000 clones, with 65% to 90% seen just once and roughly 1.4% held by the top ten. The sample taken for sequencing was blood. The receptors stem from a person aged 45 to 59 with breast cancer. The CDR3 runs from the conserved cysteine through the conserved F or W. The D gene is left open where the match is weak. Where a row states a size, it is once, few, many or the class of an expanded clone; other rows omit it.

j_call v_call d_call clone_size cdr3_aa cdr3_nt
TRBJ2-7 TRBV6-1 TRBD2 . CASTQIAGVPYEQYF TGTGCCAGCACCCAAATAGCGGGAGTTCCTTACGAGCAGTACTTC
TRBJ2-1 TRBV19 . . CASSETYNEQFF TGTGCCAGTAGTGAAACATACAATGAGCAGTTCTTC
TRBJ2-7 TRBV19 TRBD1 . CASRPPGQGNEQYF TGTGCCAGTAGACCCCCGGGACAGGGGAACGAGCAGTACTTC
TRBJ2-2 TRBV2 TRBD1 few CATGTGLGELFF TGTGCCACCGGGACAGGGCTCGGGGAGCTGTTTTTT
TRBJ2-2 TRBV7-7 TRBD2 . CASSLGLAGVPANTGELFF TGTGCTAGCAGCTTAGGGTTAGCGGGAGTACCCGCGAACACCGGGGAGCTGTTTTTT
TRBJ2-3 TRBV2 TRBD2 . CASRAGGLITDTQYF TGTGCCAGCAGGGCGGGAGGGCTTATCACAGATACGCAGTATTTT
TRBJ2-3 TRBV28 . . CASSLFVPSIEYF TGTGCCAGCAGTTTATTCGTTCCTAGCATAGAGTATTTT
TRBJ2-2 TRBV19 . . CASSIGQSVAGELFF TGTGCCAGTAGTATAGGACAGTCTGTGGCCGGGGAGCTGTTTTTT
TRBJ1-6 TRBV6-4 TRBD1 few CASSPSGGQNSPLHF TGTGCCAGCAGCCCTTCAGGGGGCCAGAATTCACCCCTCCACTTT
TRBJ2-7 TRBV4-2 . . CASSRVNSKPLNEQYF TGTGCCAGCAGCCGCGTTAATTCTAAGCCTTTGAACGAGCAGTACTTC
TRBJ2-5 TRBV7-9 . . CASSHNPGQGGWETQYF TGTGCCAGCAGCCATAATCCTGGACAGGGAGGGTGGGAGACCCAGTACTTC
TRBJ2-7 TRBV2 TRBD1 . CASSGPGTGGIYEQYF TGTGCCAGCAGTGGGCCCGGGACAGGGGGCATTTACGAGCAGTACTTC
TRBJ1-2 TRBV28 . . CASRGGGGYTF TGTGCCAGCCGTGGTGGGGGCGGCTACACCTTC
TRBJ1-4 TRBV5-1 TRBD1 . CASSWTGGNEKLFF TGCGCCAGCAGCTGGACAGGGGGTAATGAAAAACTGTTTTTT
TRBJ2-5 TRBV5-4 TRBD2 . CASSFTLGRGQETQYF TGTGCCAGCAGCTTTACCCTGGGGCGGGGGCAAGAGACCCAGTACTTC
TRBJ2-7 TRBV7-9 TRBD1 . CASSSGDRGYEQYF TGTGCCAGCAGCTCAGGGGACAGGGGCTACGAGCAGTACTTC
TRBJ2-3 TRBV5-1 . . CASSLGAPPDTQYF TGCGCCAGCAGCTTGGGGGCCCCCCCAGATACGCAGTATTTT
TRBJ2-1 TRBV5-1 . . CASSLERGGEQFF TGCGCCAGCAGCTTGGAAAGAGGCGGTGAGCAGTTCTTC
TRBJ2-7 TRBV11-2 . . CASSLGRGAYEQYF TGTGCCAGCAGCTTAGGGCGGGGAGCCTACGAGCAGTACTTC
TRBJ2-7 TRBV7-9 TRBD1 . CASSRRDSSYEQYF TGTGCCAGCAGCCGTCGGGACAGCTCCTACGAGCAGTACTTC
TRBJ2-3 TRBV7-9 TRBD1 . CASSWTGSSTDTQYF TGTGCCAGCAGCTGGACAGGGAGTAGCACAGATACGCAGTATTTT
TRBJ2-5 TRBV9 TRBD2 . CASSVEPSGRGGETQYF TGTGCCAGCAGCGTAGAGCCTAGCGGGAGGGGGGGAGAGACCCAGTACTTC
TRBJ2-3 TRBV10-3 TRBD1 . CAISDRTGDPVDTQYF TGTGCCATCAGTGATAGGACAGGGGATCCAGTGGATACGCAGTATTTT
TRBJ1-1 TRBV4-3 . . CASSQDQAVGSGFF TGCGCCAGCAGCCAAGACCAGGCGGTGGGTTCAGGTTTCTTT
TRBJ2-3 TRBV5-1 . . CASRQTSTDTQYF TGCGCCAGCAGACAGACTAGCACAGATACGCAGTATTTT
TRBJ2-2 TRBV19 . few CASNGQGGELFF TGTGCCAGTAACGGACAAGGCGGGGAGCTGTTTTTT
TRBJ2-7 TRBV6-5 TRBD1 . CASSGWGQGPYEQYF TGTGCCAGCAGCGGCTGGGGACAGGGACCCTACGAGCAGTACTTC
TRBJ1-2 TRBV28 TRBD1 . CASSLSGTGKSANYGYTF TGTGCCAGCAGTTTAAGTGGGACAGGGAAGTCTGCTAACTATGGCTACACCTTC
TRBJ1-1 TRBV7-9 . once CASSSKGDYSMRDTEAFF TGTGCCAGCAGCTCAAAAGGGGACTACTCCATGAGGGACACTGAAGCTTTCTTT
TRBJ1-1 TRBV29-1 . . CSVAEGREAFF TGCAGCGTTGCGGAAGGCCGAGAAGCTTTCTTT
TRBJ2-7 TRBV4-2 TRBD1 . CASSQDIGRGYEQYF TGTGCCAGCAGCCAAGATATTGGCAGGGGGTACGAGCAGTACTTC
TRBJ1-2 TRBV6-5 TRBD1 . CASSYSKGTGVYGYTF TGTGCCAGCAGTTACTCGAAAGGGACAGGGGTCTATGGCTACACCTTC
TRBJ1-5 TRBV19 . . CASKDGNQPQHF TGTGCCAGTAAAGATGGCAATCAGCCCCAGCATTTT
TRBJ1-1 TRBV7-8 . . CASSLAVGGLSEAFF TGTGCCAGCAGCTTAGCCGTGGGGGGGCTTAGTGAAGCTTTCTTT
TRBJ2-1 TRBV10-1 . . CASSERGVGYNEQFF TGCGCCAGCAGTGAGAGGGGGGTAGGGTACAATGAGCAGTTCTTC
TRBJ2-3 TRBV6-9 . once CASSYPRVQRTDTQYF TGTGCCAGCAGTTACCCCCGAGTCCAGAGGACAGATACGCAGTATTTT
TRBJ1-5 TRBV13 . few CASRTGNSNQPQHF TGTGCCAGCAGAACAGGAAATAGCAATCAGCCCCAGCATTTT
TRBJ1-4 TRBV30 TRBD1 . CAWTPSRTGQRATNEKLFF TGTGCCTGGACCCCCTCTCGGACAGGGCAAAGAGCAACTAATGAAAAACTGTTTTTT
TRBJ2-3 TRBV6-5 TRBD2 . CASSPRTSGYTQYF TGTGCCAGCAGTCCTCGGACTAGCGGTTATACGCAGTATTTT
TRBJ1-2 TRBV19 . . CASSWSIGGYTF TGTGCCAGTAGTTGGTCCATTGGTGGCTACACCTTC
TRBJ1-5 TRBV6-5 . . CTSSITENQPQHF TGTACCAGCAGCATAACAGAGAATCAGCCCCAGCATTTT
TRBJ2-2 TRBV2 . . CASSERGTGTGELFF TGTGCCAGCAGTGAAAGGGGGACGGGGACCGGGGAGCTGTTTTTT
TRBJ2-7 TRBV5-1 TRBD2 . CASSQGLAGYEQYF TGCGCCAGCAGCCAGGGACTAGCGGGATACGAGCAGTACTTC
TRBJ1-4 TRBV7-2 . . CASSSEVRRSNEKLFF TGTGCCAGCAGCTCGGAGGTTCGCCGGTCTAATGAAAAACTGTTTTTT
TRBJ1-5 TRBV6-1 . . CASIRGGGGNQPQHF TGTGCCAGCATTCGAGGGGGAGGTGGCAATCAGCCCCAGCATTTT
TRBJ1-1 TRBV7-9 . . CASQGSGAAEAFF TGTGCCAGCCAGGGCTCAGGGGCGGCTGAAGCTTTCTTT
TRBJ1-1 TRBV7-2 . . CASSLGQRNTEAFF TGTGCCAGCAGCTTAGGGCAGAGGAACACTGAAGCTTTCTTC
TRBJ2-7 TRBV6-6 TRBD1 . CASSRGTGTYEQYF TGTGCCAGCAGTCGCGGGACAGGGACGTACGAGCAGTACTTC
TRBJ2-1 TRBV18 TRBD2 . CASSPPGTTRDNEQFF TGTGCCAGCTCACCGCCAGGGACTACCCGGGACAATGAGCAGTTCTTC
TRBJ2-5 TRBV28 . . CASSLARAQETQYF TGTGCCAGCAGTTTGGCCCGGGCCCAAGAGACCCAGTACTTC
TRBJ2-5 TRBV6-5 TRBD1 . CASSYQGANVETQYF TGTGCCAGCAGTTACCAGGGGGCGAACGTGGAGACCCAGTACTTC
TRBJ1-3 TRBV6-5 . . CASRVDPYSGNTIYF TGTGCCAGCAGGGTTGACCCGTACTCTGGAAACACCATATATTTT
TRBJ1-6 TRBV30 . . CAWRTDYNSPLHF TGTGCCTGGAGAACAGATTATAATTCACCCCTCCACTTT
TRBJ2-7 TRBV6-6 . . CASRFQGYEQYF TGTGCCAGCAGATTTCAGGGGTACGAGCAGTACTTC
TRBJ2-1 TRBV4-2 TRBD1 . CASSQDTTGGQYNEQFF TGTGCCAGCAGCCAAGATACGACAGGGGGTCAGTACAATGAGCAGTTCTTC